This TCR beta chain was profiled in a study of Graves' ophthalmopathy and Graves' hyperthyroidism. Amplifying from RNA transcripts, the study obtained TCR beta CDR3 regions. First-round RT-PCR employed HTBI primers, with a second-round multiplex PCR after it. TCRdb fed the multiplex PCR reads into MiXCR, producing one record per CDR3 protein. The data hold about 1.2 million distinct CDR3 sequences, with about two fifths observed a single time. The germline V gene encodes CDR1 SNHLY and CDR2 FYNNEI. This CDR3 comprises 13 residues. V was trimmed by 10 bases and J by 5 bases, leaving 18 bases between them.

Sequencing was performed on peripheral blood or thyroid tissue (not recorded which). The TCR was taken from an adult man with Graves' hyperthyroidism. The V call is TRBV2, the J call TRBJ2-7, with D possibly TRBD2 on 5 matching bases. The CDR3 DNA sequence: TGTGCCACTACGAGGACGGGAACCCACGAGCAGTACTTC. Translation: CATTRTGTHEQYF. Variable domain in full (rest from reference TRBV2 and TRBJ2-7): EPEVTQTPSHQVTQMGQEVILRCVPISNHLYFYWYRQILGQKVEFLVSFYNNEISEKSEIFDDQFSVERPDGSNFTLKIRSTKLEDSAMYFCATTRTGTHEQYFGPGTRLTVT.